This T cell receptor (beta chain) comes out of a study of shared clonotypes between healthy human individuals. This clone appeared once. No antigen is known for it. Germline V gene lookup returns CDR1 SGHTA and CDR2 FQGNSA. CDR3 size: 19 residues. The ends lost 5 bases at V and 0 bases at J; junction bases unmatched: 16. CD45RO-negative CD8 cells positively selected for CCR7 made up the naive population, which excluded terminally differentiated effector memory CD45RA+ cells. Donors comprised only Caucasian adults living in Nashville, Tennessee. Study observations and caveats: Rarefaction curves obtained for sorted subsets showed sequencing incomplete despite large depth.

Sorted-subset replicate PCRs used around 200 ng of genomic DNA. This amount corresponded to about 29,000 T cell genomes. The repertoire was sequenced with immunoSEQ multiplex PCR; TCRdb's copy has only in-frame clones and lacks some. The data contain more than 550,000 clones, roughly 94% of them seen just once; the ten biggest clones take up approximately 24%. The receptor was derived from a man aged 25-45 years in good health. This sequence joins TRBV7-2 and TRBJ2-1; 7 bases match TRBD1. The source material was naive CD8+ T cells sorted from blood. In nucleotides, the CDR3 is TGTGCCAGCAGCGTGACAGGGTGGGCCGGACCTAGCTCCTACAATGAGCAGTTCTTC. The encoded protein is CASSVTGWAGPSSYNEQFF.